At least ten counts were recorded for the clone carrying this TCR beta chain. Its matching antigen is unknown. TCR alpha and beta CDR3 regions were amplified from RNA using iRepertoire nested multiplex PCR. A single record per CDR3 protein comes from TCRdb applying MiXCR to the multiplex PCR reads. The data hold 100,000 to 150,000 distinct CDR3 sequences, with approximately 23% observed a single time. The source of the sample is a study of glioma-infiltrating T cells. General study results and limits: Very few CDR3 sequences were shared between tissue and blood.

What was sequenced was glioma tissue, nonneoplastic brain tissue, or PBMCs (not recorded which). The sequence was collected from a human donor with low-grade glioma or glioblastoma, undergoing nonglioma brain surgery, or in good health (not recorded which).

The CDR3 nucleotides read TGTGCCAGCAGAGACACAGGGGGCGGCTACAATGAGCAGTTCTTC. Translating it yields CASRDTGGGYNEQFF. The chain recombines TRBV6-1 with TRBJ2-1, with 9 bases fitting TRBD1. The germline V gene has CDR1 MNHNS and CDR2 SASEGT. The CDR3 spans 15 residues. With V trimmed by 6 bases and J by 3 bases, 6 bases remained unmatched.